A selection of T cell receptor beta chains follows, all from one sample in a study of cytomegalovirus exposure and HLA in healthy donors. Using immunoSEQ multiplex PCR, the repertoire was profiled, and TCRdb retains in-frame clones only, with some absent. The data show roughly 150,000 clones, with over 80% seen just once and less than 2.5% held by the top ten. Specimen: PBMCs. These receptors originate from a male donor in good health and CMV-seronegative. Each CDR3 is given with its conserved first and last residue. A D gene is named only where the DNA matches it firmly. Clone size is shown for a subset of rows, as once, few, many or a class of expanded clone.

D: NA
J: TRBJ1-5
V: TRBV27
size: NA
DNA: TGTGCCAGCAGCCATACCCGACAGGGCAATCAGCCCCAGCATTTT
CDR3: CASSHTRQGNQPQHF

D: NA
J: TRBJ2-1
V: TRBV5-1
size: NA
DNA: TGCGCCAGCAGCATAGCTAAGTGGGATGAGCAGTTCTTC
CDR3: CASSIAKWDEQFF

D: NA
J: TRBJ2-7
V: TRBV4-1
size: NA
DNA: TGCGCCAGCAGCCCGAAAGGGGATAGAAACTCGTACGAGCAGTACTTC
CDR3: CASSPKGDRNSYEQYF

D: TRBD2
J: TRBJ2-2
V: TRBV30
size: NA
DNA: TGTGCCTGGAAGCGGGGGTCTCACACCGGGGAGCTGTTTTTT
CDR3: CAWKRGSHTGELFF

D: NA
J: TRBJ1-5
V: TRBV2
size: NA
DNA: TGTGCCAGCAGTGAAGCGGGGTTCTGGGGCGGCAATCAGCCCCAGCATTTT
CDR3: CASSEAGFWGGNQPQHF

D: TRBD1
J: TRBJ1-4
V: TRBV7-6
size: few
DNA: TGTGCCAGCACGCAGGGGGGATCAAACGAAAAACTGTTTTTT
CDR3: CASTQGGSNEKLFF

D: NA
J: TRBJ1-1
V: TRBV18
size: NA
DNA: TGTGCCAGCTCACCATTCGGACAGAACACTGAAGCTTTCTTT
CDR3: CASSPFGQNTEAFF

D: TRBD1
J: TRBJ2-7
V: TRBV13
size: NA
DNA: TGTGCCAGCAGCTTCTGGGGACAGGGGGCCTACGAGCAGTACTTC
CDR3: CASSFWGQGAYEQYF

D: TRBD1
J: TRBJ2-3
V: TRBV27
size: NA
DNA: TGTGCCAGCAGTTTATCCGCCGGGGACAGGGGCACAGATACGCAGTATTTT
CDR3: CASSLSAGDRGTDTQYF

D: NA
J: TRBJ2-1
V: TRBV11-2
size: once
DNA: TGTGCCAGCAGCTTAGTGGCGGGTCGAACGGAGCAGTTCTTC
CDR3: CASSLVAGRTEQFF

D: NA
J: TRBJ1-5
V: TRBV7-2
size: NA
DNA: TGTGCCAGCAGCTTAGTTGGGACTCAAAATCAGCCCCAGCATTTT
CDR3: CASSLVGTQNQPQHF

D: NA
J: TRBJ1-4
V: TRBV7-8
size: NA
DNA: TGTGCCAGCAGCCCTCCTTCCGGGAATGAAAAACTGTTTTTT
CDR3: CASSPPSGNEKLFF

D: NA
J: TRBJ1-5
V: TRBV19
size: NA
DNA: TGTGCCAGTAGTCAAGGACAGCATAGCAATCAGCCCCAGCATTTT
CDR3: CASSQGQHSNQPQHF

D: TRBD1
J: TRBJ2-7
V: TRBV10-1
size: NA
DNA: TGCGCCAGCAGTCACGCCGGGACAGCGTCCTACGAGCAGTACTTC
CDR3: CASSHAGTASYEQYF

D: NA
J: TRBJ1-1
V: TRBV25-1
size: NA
DNA: TGTGCCAGCAGAAGCCACAGTGACAGGCGAACTGAAGCTTTCTTT
CDR3: CASRSHSDRRTEAFF

D: TRBD1
J: TRBJ1-1
V: TRBV5-6
size: NA
DNA: TGTGCCAGCAGCTTGGATCGGGGCAGGGGGCAAGGTGACACTGAAGCTTTCTTT
CDR3: CASSLDRGRGQGDTEAFF

D: NA
J: TRBJ2-4
V: TRBV6-1
size: once
DNA: TGTGCCAGCAGTGAAATGGCAGGGCTAGCCAAAAACATTCAGTACTTC
CDR3: CASSEMAGLAKNIQYF

D: TRBD1
J: TRBJ1-3
V: TRBV14
size: NA
DNA: TGTGCCAGCAGGCTACAGGGGACTGGAAACACCATATATTTT
CDR3: CASRLQGTGNTIYF

D: TRBD1
J: TRBJ1-2
V: TRBV7-9
size: NA
DNA: TGTGCCAGCAGCTCGAGACAGGGGGCATACTATGGCTACACCTTC
CDR3: CASSSRQGAYYGYTF

D: NA
J: TRBJ1-6
V: TRBV27
size: NA
DNA: TGTGCCAGCAGTTTACAGGGGTACGTCTATAATTCACCCCTCCACTTT
CDR3: CASSLQGYVYNSPLHF

D: NA
J: TRBJ1-5
V: TRBV7-9
size: NA
DNA: TGTGCCAGCAGCCACAGTGACGGCAATCAGCCCCAGCATTTT
CDR3: CASSHSDGNQPQHF

D: TRBD2
J: TRBJ2-3
V: TRBV10-2
size: once
DNA: TGCGCCAGCAGTGAGGCTAGCGGGACAGATACGCAGTATTTT
CDR3: CASSEASGTDTQYF

D: TRBD1
J: TRBJ2-2
V: TRBV4-1
size: NA
DNA: TGCGCCAGCGGCAAAGGCGGGACAGGAACCGGGGAGCTGTTTTTT
CDR3: CASGKGGTGTGELFF

D: NA
J: TRBJ1-2
V: TRBV19
size: NA
DNA: TGTGCCAGTAGTACTAGACAGTATTATGGCTACACCTTC
CDR3: CASSTRQYYGYTF

D: TRBD1
J: TRBJ1-5
V: TRBV10-2
size: NA
DNA: TGCGCCAGCAGCGGGTTCCGGGACAGCAGTCAGCCCCAGCATTTT
CDR3: CASSGFRDSSQPQHF

D: TRBD2
J: TRBJ2-3
V: TRBV7-2
size: NA
DNA: TGTGCCAGCAGCTTAGGGTTAGCGGGGGGCGTCAGTGATACGCAGTATTTT
CDR3: CASSLGLAGGVSDTQYF

D: NA
J: TRBJ2-3
V: TRBV7-8
size: NA
DNA: TGTGCCAGCAGCCCTGTCCCGGATACGCAGTATTTT
CDR3: CASSPVPDTQYF

D: TRBD1
J: TRBJ2-1
V: TRBV10-3
size: NA
DNA: TGTGCCATCAGTGAGATTCATCCGCAGGGGGCGGACAATGAGCAGTTCTTC
CDR3: CAISEIHPQGADNEQFF

D: TRBD1
J: TRBJ2-7
V: TRBV7-2
size: NA
DNA: TGTGCCAGCAGTCAACCGGGACAGGGAGCCTACGAGCAGTACTTC
CDR3: CASSQPGQGAYEQYF

D: TRBD1
J: TRBJ1-5
V: TRBV27
size: NA
DNA: TGTGCCAGCAGCCCGACAGGGGGCAATCAGCCCCAGCATTTT
CDR3: CASSPTGGNQPQHF

D: NA
J: TRBJ2-7
V: TRBV4-3
size: NA
DNA: TGCGCCAGCAGCCAAGATACAGGTGTAACCTACGAGCAGTACTTC
CDR3: CASSQDTGVTYEQYF

D: NA
J: TRBJ1-2
V: TRBV10-3
size: NA
DNA: TGTGCCATCAGTGAGTCGATGGGGGCAGCTAACTATGGCTACACCTTC
CDR3: CAISESMGAANYGYTF

D: TRBD1
J: TRBJ1-2
V: TRBV2
size: NA
DNA: TGTGCCAGCAGTAAACAGGGGGCGTTTGGCTACACCTTC
CDR3: CASSKQGAFGYTF

D: TRBD1
J: TRBJ1-6
V: TRBV4-1
size: NA
DNA: TGCGCCAGCAGCCAAACAGGGGCTAATTCACCCCTCCACTTT
CDR3: CASSQTGANSPLHF

D: TRBD1
J: TRBJ1-6
V: TRBV19
size: NA
DNA: TGTGCCAGTAGTATCATAAGGGACAGGCGGTATGGTTCACCCCTCCACTTT
CDR3: CASSIIRDRRYGSPLHF

D: NA
J: TRBJ2-1
V: TRBV19
size: NA
DNA: TGTGCCAGTAGTATCGGCGGGGGCGACCCCTCCTACAATGAGCAGTTCTTC
CDR3: CASSIGGGDPSYNEQFF

D: TRBD2
J: TRBJ2-3
V: TRBV2
size: NA
DNA: TGTGCCAGCGGTCCGGGACTAGCCCCCACAGATACGCAGTATTTT
CDR3: CASGPGLAPTDTQYF

D: NA
J: TRBJ1-5
V: TRBV6-6
size: NA
DNA: TGTGCCAGCAGTTACTCGCTGGACAACAATCAGCCCCAGCATTTT
CDR3: CASSYSLDNNQPQHF

D: TRBD1
J: TRBJ1-4
V: TRBV6-1
size: NA
DNA: TGTGCCAGCAGTGAGGGGACAGGGGGAAGAAAACTGTTTTTT
CDR3: CASSEGTGGRKLFF

D: NA
J: TRBJ2-1
V: TRBV9
size: NA
DNA: TGTGCCAGCAGCGTAGCAGCTAGTTCCTACAATGAGCAGTTCTTC
CDR3: CASSVAASSYNEQFF

D: TRBD1
J: TRBJ1-2
V: TRBV9
size: NA
DNA: TGTGCCAGCAGCGTAGGACAGGGGGCGGTCGGCTACACCTTC
CDR3: CASSVGQGAVGYTF

D: TRBD1
J: TRBJ2-7
V: TRBV6-1
size: NA
DNA: TGTGCCAGCGTACCGGACAGGGGCTCCTACGAGCAGTACTTC
CDR3: CASVPDRGSYEQYF

D: NA
J: TRBJ1-2
V: TRBV9
size: NA
DNA: TGTGCCAGCAGCGTAGGGCAGACTAACTATGGCTACACCTTC
CDR3: CASSVGQTNYGYTF

D: NA
J: TRBJ2-5
V: TRBV5-4
size: few
DNA: TGTGCCAGCAGCACCGTCACAGGGCGGCTCCAAGAGACCCAGTACTTC
CDR3: CASSTVTGRLQETQYF

D: TRBD1
J: TRBJ1-4
V: TRBV5-1
size: NA
DNA: TGCGCCAGCAGGGGACAGGGGGCAGGCGAAAAACTGTTTTTT
CDR3: CASRGQGAGEKLFF

D: TRBD1
J: TRBJ1-6
V: TRBV19
size: NA
DNA: TGTGCCAGTAGTTTATACCTGACAGGGGGTCGTTCACCCCTCCACTTT
CDR3: CASSLYLTGGRSPLHF

D: TRBD2
J: TRBJ2-1
V: TRBV4-1
size: NA
DNA: TGCGCCAGCAGCCAAGCCGTTGTTGCAACTAGCGGGGGGGCTGAGAATGAGCAGTTCTTC
CDR3: CASSQAVVATSGGAENEQFF

D: TRBD2
J: TRBJ2-3
V: TRBV10-3
size: NA
DNA: TGTGCCATCAGATCCAGCGGGGGGGTCACAGATACGCAGTATTTT
CDR3: CAIRSSGGVTDTQYF

D: TRBD2
J: TRBJ2-2
V: TRBV29-1
size: NA
DNA: TGCAGCGTCGGCGGGAGAAACACCGGGGAGCTGTTTTTT
CDR3: CSVGGRNTGELFF